This paragraph reports one TCR beta chain. Its target is unknown. This entry comes from a study of T cell responses to AZD1222 COVID-19 vaccine. Clones were sequenced by immunoSEQ multiplex PCR, and TCRdb holds only the in-frame ones, with some missing. The sample shows over 110,000 clones, roughly 91% of them seen only once. Study findings and constraints: Repertoire sampling was restricted to post-peak T cell response timepoints. Receipt of two AZD1222 doses was followed by a rise in Spike-specific TCR breadth and depth. The donor group comprised mostly white British people and more females; the analysis possibly underestimated clonal diversity. Spike-wide coverage was observed for vaccine-associated CD4 TCRs, with dominant responses at 160-218 and 743-854.

The TCR sequence derives from an adult in good health. The sample was peripheral blood, taken on day 0 of AZD1222 vaccination.

CDR3 sequence: CASSYLGGVYEQYF. The CDR3 DNA follows: TGTGCCAGCAGTTACTTGGGGGGGGTCTACGAGCAGTACTTC. The chain is built from TRBV6-2 or TRBV6-3 and TRBJ2-7, with 7 bases fitting TRBD2. There are 14 residues in the CDR3. V gave up 1 base and J gave up 3 bases; unmatched junction bases: 3. CDR1 is MNHEY and CDR2 is SVGEGT in the germline V gene.